This TCR beta chain was recovered during a study of blood T cell repertoires in COVID-19. Across the study: Specimens from acute and convalescent COVID-19 originated in the United States, Italy and Spain. T cells, B-cell-depleted T cells, or PBMCs supplied cDNA or gDNA.

Concerning this clone itself: Other DNA sequences in this specimen translate into the identical CDR3.

Methods used by the authors: Reference gene primers were amplified, and this amplification served to estimate nucleated cell counts. Sequenced by immunoSEQ multiplex PCR; TCRdb stores in-frame clones only, minus some. For V, J and clone size, that table is used; D and trimming come from the DNA. This table has 150,000 to 200,000 clones, over 80% appearing once. Trimming removed 2 bases at V and 2 bases at J, with 6 bases between. This CDR3 has 13 amino acids. The germline gives CDR1 SEHNR, CDR2 FQNEAQ (reference sequence). The J gene is TRBJ1-2, the V gene TRBV7-9; perhaps TRBD1 as D (6 bases). Material: peripheral blood. This TCR was recovered from a woman aged 50 to 65 with acute or convalescent COVID-19. The CDR3 DNA follows: TGTGCCAGCAGCTTACAGGGGAACTATGGCTACACCTTC. It codes for CASSLQGNYGYTF.